This T cell receptor (beta chain) was recovered during a study of blood T cell repertoires in COVID-19. Study in general: There were acute and convalescent COVID-19 samples, and they came from the United States, Italy and Spain.

V shed 1 base and J shed 1 base, with 11 bases lying between them. The CDR3 consists of 15 residues. CDR1 is SGHTS and CDR2 is YDEGEE in the germline V gene. How the authors handled the data: It was from reference gene primer amplification that nucleated cell counts were estimated. TCRdb keeps only in-frame clones here, not all; method: immunoSEQ multiplex PCR. Clone size and V and J calls were adopted from that table, with D and trimming inferred from the DNA. Seen here are 200,000 to 250,000 clones, about 85% observed once, and the top ten hold around 6.8%. The chain is built from TRBV5-8 and TRBJ1-1; D may be TRBD1 (6 bases). The TCR was taken from a woman between 55 and 75 years old with active or convalescent COVID-19. Sequences were obtained from peripheral blood. CDR3 in DNA: TGTGCCAGCAGCTTGTACCCAGGGGCGAACACTGAAGCTTTCTTT. Residues: CASSLYPGANTEAFF.